This TCR beta chain was sequenced for a study of blood T cell repertoires in COVID-19 (dated by TCRdb to about 2020). With regard to the full study: Collaborator samples came from the United States, Italy and Spain and covered acute and convalescent phases of COVID-19. Deeply sampled blood TCRbeta repertoires from subjects exposed to, actively infected with, or recovered from COVID-19 were included in the dataset. The material from the prospective study consisted of cDNA or gDNA derived from T cells, B-cell-depleted T cells, or PBMCs. Where HLA class I and class II types were available, the types were taken from metadata supplied by the sample provider, not from assay-based typing. Samples came from the ongoing ImmuneRACE study (first 160 participants) plus 1,254 subjects from 6 global collaborators. The repertoires were made available in a free public database intended to serve as a resource for research on the immune response to SARS-CoV-2. A de-identified subject ID, COVID-19 status, age in years and sex were almost always included in the sample metadata.

TCRbeta CDR3 regions were amplified from genomic DNA by means of the immunoSEQ Assay, a bias-controlled multiplex PCR. Turning to the authors' computational methods: The number of nucleated cells in each sample was estimated from the amplification of reference gene primers within the assay. Sequence reads were collapsed and filtered to measure the absolute abundance of every unique TCRbeta CDR3 rearrangement. Productive Simpson clonality was computed per sample as the square root of Simpson's diversity index over productive rearrangements. Drawn from immuneACCESS, this table holds only the in-frame rearrangements with V and J called that TCRdb kept. Clones are partly lost; checked studies trace under half to an unresolved V gene and leave the rest unexplained. The DNA was the basis for D and trimming; V, J and clone size are from that table. The sample table holds some 300,000 clones, of which 87% were seen once. Roughly 0.94% of the sample is in the top ten clones.

What the work shows at the level of the full study, not this receptor alone: The quantity of clinical and demographic metadata differed by source and by participant and was supplied without curation.

On this clone: Its antigen target is currently unknown. No qualities accompany the bases; no much larger clone lies one base away.

In the prospective study, participants were roughly 18 to 100 years old, resided in 25 or so geographic areas of the United States, and were enrolled through a virtual design. In the prospective study, cohorts were assigned on the basis of participant-reported clinical history obtained from a screening survey and a study questionnaire. Recovered participants in ImmuneRACE Cohort 3 were defined as having two consecutive negative NP/OP PCR tests, clearance from a healthcare professional, or resolution of symptoms. Mobile phlebotomists in the prospective study collected whole blood, serum and a nasopharyngeal or oropharyngeal swab from every participant. Over an approximately 2-month period, participants in the prospective study had the option of providing additional blood draws and questionnaires. Before DNA extraction, blood samples from the prospective study were shipped at room temperature or frozen.

Looking up the germline V gene (reference sequence) yields CDR1 GTSNPN and CDR2 SVGIG. Spanning cysteine to phenylalanine, the CDR3 consists of 15 amino acids. Of the read, only the CDR3 DNA is kept; its 45 bases are in frame from base 1. V trim: 4 bases; J trim: 3 bases; unmatched bases: 6. This receptor chain uses TRBV30 and TRBJ2-6; 7 nucleotides in the junction match TRBD2. This TCR came from a woman aged 25 to 39 who had recovered from COVID-19. Input material: PBMCs or T cells enriched from blood (not recorded which). The nucleotide sequence is given as TGTGCCTGGATCAGGGAGGGTGGTGGGGCCAACGTCCTGACTTTC. It is translated as CAWIREGGGANVLTF.